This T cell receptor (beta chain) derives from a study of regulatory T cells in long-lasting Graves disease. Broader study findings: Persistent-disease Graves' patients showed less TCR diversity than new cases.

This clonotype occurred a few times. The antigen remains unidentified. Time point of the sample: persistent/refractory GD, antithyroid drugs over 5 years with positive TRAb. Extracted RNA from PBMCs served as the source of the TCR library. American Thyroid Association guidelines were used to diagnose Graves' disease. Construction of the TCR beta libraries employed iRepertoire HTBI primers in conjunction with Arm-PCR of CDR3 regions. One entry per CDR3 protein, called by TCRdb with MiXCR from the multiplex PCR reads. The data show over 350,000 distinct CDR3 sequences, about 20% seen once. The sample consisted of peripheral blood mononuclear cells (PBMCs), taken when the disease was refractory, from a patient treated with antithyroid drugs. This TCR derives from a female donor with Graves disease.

The DNA of the CDR3 is TGCAGTGCCGAGGGCTCTGGGGCCAACGTCCTGACTTTC. Protein sequence: CSAEGSGANVLTF. V gene TRBV20-1 combines with J gene TRBJ2-6; D is possibly TRBD2 (5 bases). Trimming pared 6 bases from V and 0 bases from J, leaving 6 bases between. CDR1 and CDR2 (germline): DFQATT, SNEGSKA (reference sequence). The CDR3 sequence is 13 residues long.